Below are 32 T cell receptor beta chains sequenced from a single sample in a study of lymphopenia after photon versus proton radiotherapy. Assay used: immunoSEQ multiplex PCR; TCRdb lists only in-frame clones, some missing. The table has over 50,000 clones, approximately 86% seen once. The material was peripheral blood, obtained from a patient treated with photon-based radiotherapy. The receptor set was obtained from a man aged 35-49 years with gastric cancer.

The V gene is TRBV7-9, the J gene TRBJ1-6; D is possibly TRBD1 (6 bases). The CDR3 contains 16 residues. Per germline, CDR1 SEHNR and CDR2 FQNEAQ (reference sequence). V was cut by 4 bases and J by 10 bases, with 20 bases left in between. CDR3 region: CASSSQGRGSESPLHF. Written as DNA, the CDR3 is TGTGCCAGCAGCTCACAGGGCAGGGGATCAGAATCACCCCTCCACTTT.

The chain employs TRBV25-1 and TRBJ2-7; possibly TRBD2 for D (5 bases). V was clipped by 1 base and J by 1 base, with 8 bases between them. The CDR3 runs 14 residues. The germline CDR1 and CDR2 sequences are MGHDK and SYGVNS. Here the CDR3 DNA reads TGTGCCAGCAGTGAATTTGGCGGGTCCTACGAGCAGTACTTC. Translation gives CASSEFGGSYEQYF.

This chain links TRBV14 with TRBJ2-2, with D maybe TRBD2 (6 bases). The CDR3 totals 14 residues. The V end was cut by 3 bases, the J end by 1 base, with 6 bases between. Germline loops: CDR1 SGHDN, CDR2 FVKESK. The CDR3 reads CASSQGLNTGELFF. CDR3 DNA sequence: TGTGCCAGCAGCCAGGGACTGAACACCGGGGAGCTGTTTTTT.

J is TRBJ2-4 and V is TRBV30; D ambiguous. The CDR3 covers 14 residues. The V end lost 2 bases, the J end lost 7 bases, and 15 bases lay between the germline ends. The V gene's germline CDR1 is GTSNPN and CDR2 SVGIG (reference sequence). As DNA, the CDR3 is TGTGCCTGGAGTTCCCCGACTCGGGCGAACATTCAGTACTTC. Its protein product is CAWSSPTRANIQYF.

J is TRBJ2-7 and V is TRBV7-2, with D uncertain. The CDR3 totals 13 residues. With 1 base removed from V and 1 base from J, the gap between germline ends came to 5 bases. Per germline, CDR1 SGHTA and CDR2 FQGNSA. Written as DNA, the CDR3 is TGTGCCAGCAGCTTAGATCAGTCCTACGAGCAGTACTTC. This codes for CASSLDQSYEQYF.

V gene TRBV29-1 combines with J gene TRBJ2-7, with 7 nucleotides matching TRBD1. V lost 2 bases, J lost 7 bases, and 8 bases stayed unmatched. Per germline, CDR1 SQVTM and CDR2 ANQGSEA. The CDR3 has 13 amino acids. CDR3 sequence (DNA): TGCAGCGTTGAAACCAGGGGGAAGGGGGAGCAGTACTTC. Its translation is CSVETRGKGEQYF.

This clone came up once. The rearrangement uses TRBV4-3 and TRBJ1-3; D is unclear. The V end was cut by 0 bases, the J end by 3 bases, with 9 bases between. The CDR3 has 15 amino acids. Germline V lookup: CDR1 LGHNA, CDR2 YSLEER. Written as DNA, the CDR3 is TGCGCCAGCAGCCAAGATCTGGGTTTTGGAAACACCATATATTTT. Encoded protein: CASSQDLGFGNTIYF.

In DNA form, the CDR3 reads TGCAGCGTTGGCAGGGATGGCAATCAGCCCCAGCATTTT. It specifies CSVGRDGNQPQHF. The chain uses TRBV29-1 and TRBJ1-5; weak D call: TRBD1 (5 bases). Germline CDR1 SQVTM, CDR2 ANQGSEA. This CDR3 is 13 amino acids long. Trimming removed 4 bases at V and 2 bases at J, with 9 bases between.

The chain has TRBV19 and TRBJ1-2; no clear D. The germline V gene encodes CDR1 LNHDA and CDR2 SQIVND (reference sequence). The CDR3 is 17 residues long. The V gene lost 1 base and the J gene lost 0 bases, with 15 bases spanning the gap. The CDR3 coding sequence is TGTGCCAGTAGTATAGGGGAGCTCCTCAATACTAACTATGGCTACACCTTC. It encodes CASSIGELLNTNYGYTF. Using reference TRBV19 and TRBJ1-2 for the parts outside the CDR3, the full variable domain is DGGITQSPKYLFRKEGQNVTLSCEQNLNHDAMYWYRQDPGQGLRLIYYSQIVNDFQKGDIAEGYSVSREKKESFPLTVTSAQKNPTAFYLCASSIGELLNTNYGYTFGSGTRLTVV.

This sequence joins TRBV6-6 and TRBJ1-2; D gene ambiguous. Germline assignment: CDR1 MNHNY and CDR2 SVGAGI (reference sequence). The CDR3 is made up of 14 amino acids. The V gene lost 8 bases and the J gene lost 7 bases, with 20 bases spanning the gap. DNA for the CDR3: TGTGCCAGCCGCTCCCCCTCGGGGTCCATTGGCTACACCTTC. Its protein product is CASRSPSGSIGYTF.

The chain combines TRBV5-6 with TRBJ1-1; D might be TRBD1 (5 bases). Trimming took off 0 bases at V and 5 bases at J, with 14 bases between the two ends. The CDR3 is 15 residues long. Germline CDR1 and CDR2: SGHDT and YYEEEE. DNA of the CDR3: TGTGCCAGCAGCTTGGGCCCTAACGCAGGGACTGAAGCTTTCTTT. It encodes CASSLGPNAGTEAFF.

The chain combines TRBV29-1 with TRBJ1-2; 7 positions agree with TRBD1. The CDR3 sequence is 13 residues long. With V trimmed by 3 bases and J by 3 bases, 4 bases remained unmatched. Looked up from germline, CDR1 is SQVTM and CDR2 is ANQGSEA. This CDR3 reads CSVDRQGHYGYTF. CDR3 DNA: TGCAGCGTTGATAGACAGGGCCACTATGGCTACACCTTC.

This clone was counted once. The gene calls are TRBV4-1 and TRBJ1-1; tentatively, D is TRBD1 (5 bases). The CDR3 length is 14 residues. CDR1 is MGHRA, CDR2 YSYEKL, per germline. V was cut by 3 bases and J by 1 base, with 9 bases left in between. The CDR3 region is CASSHWQGNTEAFF. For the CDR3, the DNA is TGCGCCAGCAGCCATTGGCAGGGGAACACTGAAGCTTTCTTT.

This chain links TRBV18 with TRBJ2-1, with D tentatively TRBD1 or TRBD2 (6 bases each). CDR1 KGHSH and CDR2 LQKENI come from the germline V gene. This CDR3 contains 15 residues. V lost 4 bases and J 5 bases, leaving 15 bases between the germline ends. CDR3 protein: CASSQQGRSDNEQFF. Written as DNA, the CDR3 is TGTGCCAGCTCACAGCAGGGGAGGTCCGACAATGAGCAGTTCTTC.

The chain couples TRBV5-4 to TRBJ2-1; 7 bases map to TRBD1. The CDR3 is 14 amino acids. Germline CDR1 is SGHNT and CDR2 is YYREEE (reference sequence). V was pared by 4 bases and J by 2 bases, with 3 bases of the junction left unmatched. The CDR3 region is CASSLGTAYNEQFF. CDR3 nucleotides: TGTGCCAGCAGCCTGGGGACAGCCTACAATGAGCAGTTCTTC.

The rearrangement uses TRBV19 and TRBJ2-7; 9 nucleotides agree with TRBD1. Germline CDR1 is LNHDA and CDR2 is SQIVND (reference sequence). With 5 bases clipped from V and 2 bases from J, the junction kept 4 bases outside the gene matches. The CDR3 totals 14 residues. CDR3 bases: TGTGCCAGTAGTCTCGGGACAGGGCCCTACGAGCAGTACTTC. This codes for CASSLGTGPYEQYF.

CDR3 amino acids: CASRTGVFYNEQFF. In DNA form, the CDR3 reads TGTGCCAGCAGGACCGGGGTCTTCTACAATGAGCAGTTCTTC. J is TRBJ2-1 and V is TRBV6-1; tentative D call: TRBD2 (5 bases). Per the germline V gene, CDR1 is MNHNS and CDR2 is SASEGT. V was pared by 6 bases and J by 3 bases, with 12 bases between. The CDR3 runs 14 residues.

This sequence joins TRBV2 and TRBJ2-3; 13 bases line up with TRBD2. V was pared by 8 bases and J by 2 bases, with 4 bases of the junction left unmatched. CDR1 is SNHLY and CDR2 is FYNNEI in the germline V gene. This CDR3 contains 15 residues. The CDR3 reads CASRGLAGVTDTQYF. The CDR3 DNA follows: TGTGCCAGCCGCGGACTAGCGGGGGTCACAGATACGCAGTATTTT.

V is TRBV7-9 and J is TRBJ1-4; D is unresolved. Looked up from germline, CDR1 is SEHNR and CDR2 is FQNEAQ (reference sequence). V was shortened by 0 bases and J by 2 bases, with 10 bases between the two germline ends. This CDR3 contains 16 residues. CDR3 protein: CASSLAELGTNEKLFF. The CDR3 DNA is TGTGCCAGCAGCTTAGCGGAGCTGGGGACTAATGAAAAACTGTTTTTT.

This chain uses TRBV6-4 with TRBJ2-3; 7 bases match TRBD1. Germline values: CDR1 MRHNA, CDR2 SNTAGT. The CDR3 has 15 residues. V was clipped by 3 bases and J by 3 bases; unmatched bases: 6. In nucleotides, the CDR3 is TGTGCCAGCAGTGAGACAGCCAGGGGGACAGATACGCAGTATTTT. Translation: CASSETARGTDTQYF.

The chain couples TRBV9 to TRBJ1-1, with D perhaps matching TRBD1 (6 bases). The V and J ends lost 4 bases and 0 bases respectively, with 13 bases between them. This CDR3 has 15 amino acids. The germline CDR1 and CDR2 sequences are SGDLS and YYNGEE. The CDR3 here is CASSPGGRVNTEAFF. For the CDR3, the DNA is TGTGCCAGCAGCCCCGGGGGCAGGGTGAACACTGAAGCTTTCTTT.

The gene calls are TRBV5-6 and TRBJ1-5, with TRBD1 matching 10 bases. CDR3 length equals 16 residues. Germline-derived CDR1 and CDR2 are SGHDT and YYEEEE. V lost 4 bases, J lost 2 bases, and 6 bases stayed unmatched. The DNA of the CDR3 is TGTGCCAGCAGCGCCGACAGGGGGCGAGGCAATCAGCCCCAGCATTTT. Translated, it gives CASSADRGRGNQPQHF. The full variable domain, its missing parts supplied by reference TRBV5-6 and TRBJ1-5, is DAGVTQSPTHLIKTRGQQVTLRCSPKSGHDTVSWYQQALGQGPQFIFQYYEEEERQRGNFPDRFSGHQFPNYSSELNVNALLLGDSALYLCASSADRGRGNQPQHFGDGTRLSIL.

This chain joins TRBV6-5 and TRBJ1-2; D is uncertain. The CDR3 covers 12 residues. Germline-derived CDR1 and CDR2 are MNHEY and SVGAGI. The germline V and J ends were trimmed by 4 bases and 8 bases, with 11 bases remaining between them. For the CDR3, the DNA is TGTGCCAGCAGTTCCCTGACTAGGGGCTACACCTTC. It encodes CASSSLTRGYTF.

The CDR3 protein is CASSYGVGSGTEAFF. The CDR3 bases are TGTGCCAGCAGTTACGGGGTAGGGTCGGGCACTGAAGCTTTCTTT. The rearrangement uses TRBV6-6 and TRBJ1-1; D is ambiguous. Germline assignment: CDR1 MNHNY and CDR2 SVGAGI (reference sequence). The CDR3 extends over 15 amino acids. V lost 2 bases to trimming and J lost 4 bases, with 14 bases between them.

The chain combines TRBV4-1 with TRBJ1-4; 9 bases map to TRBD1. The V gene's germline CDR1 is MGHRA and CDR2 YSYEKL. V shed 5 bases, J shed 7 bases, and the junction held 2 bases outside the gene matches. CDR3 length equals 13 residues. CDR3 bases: TGCGCCAGCAGCGTGACAGGGGGTGAAAAACTGTTTTTT. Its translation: CASSVTGGEKLFF.

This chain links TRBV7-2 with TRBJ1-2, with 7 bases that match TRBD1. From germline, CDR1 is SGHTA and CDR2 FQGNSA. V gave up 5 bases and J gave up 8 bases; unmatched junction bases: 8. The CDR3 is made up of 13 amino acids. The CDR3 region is CASSLEGAGGYTF. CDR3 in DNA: TGTGCCAGCAGCCTGGAGGGGGCTGGCGGCTACACCTTC.

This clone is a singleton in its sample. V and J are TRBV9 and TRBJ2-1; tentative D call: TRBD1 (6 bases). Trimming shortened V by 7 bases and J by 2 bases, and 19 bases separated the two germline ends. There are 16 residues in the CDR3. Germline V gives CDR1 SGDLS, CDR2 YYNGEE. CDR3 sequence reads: CASGRAGDMAYNEQFF. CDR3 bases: TGTGCCAGCGGACGCGCCGGGGACATGGCCTACAATGAGCAGTTCTTC.

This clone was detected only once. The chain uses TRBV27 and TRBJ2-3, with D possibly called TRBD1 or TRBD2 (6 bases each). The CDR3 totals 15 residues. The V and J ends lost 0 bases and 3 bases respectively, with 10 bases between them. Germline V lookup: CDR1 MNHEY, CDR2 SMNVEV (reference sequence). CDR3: CASSLSTGGTDTQYF. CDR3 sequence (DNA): TGTGCCAGCAGTTTATCGACAGGAGGGACAGATACGCAGTATTTT.

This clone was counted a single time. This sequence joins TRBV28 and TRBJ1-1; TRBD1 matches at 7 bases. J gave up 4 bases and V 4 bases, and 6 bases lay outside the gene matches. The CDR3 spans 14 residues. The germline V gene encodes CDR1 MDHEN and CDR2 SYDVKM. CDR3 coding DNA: TGTGCCAGCAGTTCCACAGGGGCGGTCACTGAAGCTTTCTTT. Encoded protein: CASSSTGAVTEAFF.

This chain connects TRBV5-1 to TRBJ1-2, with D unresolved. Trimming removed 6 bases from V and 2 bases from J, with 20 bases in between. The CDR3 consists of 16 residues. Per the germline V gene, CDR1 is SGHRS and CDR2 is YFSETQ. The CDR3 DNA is TGCGCCAGCAAGGTGGCCGGGCCCGAGGGCAACTATGGCTACACCTTC. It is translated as CASKVAGPEGNYGYTF.

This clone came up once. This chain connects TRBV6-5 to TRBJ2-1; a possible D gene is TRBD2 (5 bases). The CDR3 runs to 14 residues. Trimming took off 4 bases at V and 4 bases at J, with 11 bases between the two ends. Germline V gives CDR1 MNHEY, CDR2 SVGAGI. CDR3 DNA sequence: TGTGCCAGCAGTTCCGGGGTTTTATACAATGAGCAGTTCTTC. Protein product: CASSSGVLYNEQFF.

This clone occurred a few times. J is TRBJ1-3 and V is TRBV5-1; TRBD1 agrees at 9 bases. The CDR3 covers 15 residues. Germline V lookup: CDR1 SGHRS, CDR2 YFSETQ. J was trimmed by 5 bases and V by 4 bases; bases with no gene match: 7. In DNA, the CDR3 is TGCGCCAGCAGCAACTCTGGGACAGGGCGAAACACCATATATTTT. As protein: CASSNSGTGRNTIYF.